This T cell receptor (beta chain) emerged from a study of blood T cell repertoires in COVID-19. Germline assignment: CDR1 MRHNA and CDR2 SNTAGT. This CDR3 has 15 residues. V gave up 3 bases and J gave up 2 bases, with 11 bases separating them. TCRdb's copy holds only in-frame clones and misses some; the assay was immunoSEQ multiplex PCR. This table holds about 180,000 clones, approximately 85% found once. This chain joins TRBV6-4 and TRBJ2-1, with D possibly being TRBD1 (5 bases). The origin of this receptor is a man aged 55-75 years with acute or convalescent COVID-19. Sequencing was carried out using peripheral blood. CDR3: CASSEQAGTYNEQFF. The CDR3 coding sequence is TGTGCCAGCAGTGAACAGGCAGGGACCTACAATGAGCAGTTCTTC.